This T cell receptor (beta chain) was retrieved from a study of metastatic and nonmetastatic thyroid tumors. TCRdb redid the clone calls on the PCR reads using MiXCR. The profile shows about 10,000 clones, about 31% of them singletons. CDR1 SGHNT and CDR2 YYREEE come from the germline V gene (reference sequence). This CDR3 comprises 16 residues. The junction had 8 bases not matched to a gene; V was cut back by 0 bases and J by 8 bases. Every patient was untreated before thyroid surgery. This clone came up many times. The material sequenced was tumor tissue. The TCR was taken from a female donor with papillary thyroid cancer or a benign thyroid nodule (not recorded which). Some clones in this sample may be carry-over from other donors' samples. The rearrangement links TRBV5-4 to TRBJ2-1; TRBD2 aligns across 10 bases. CDR3 nucleotide sequence: TGTGCCAGCAGCTTGGGTCTCCTAGCGGGAGATGATGAGCAGTTCTTC. Encoded protein: CASSLGLLAGDDEQFF.